The T cell receptor (beta chain) described here comes from a study of blood T cell repertoires in COVID-19 (dated by TCRdb to about 2020). With regard to the full study: Samples covering the acute and convalescent phases of COVID-19 were provided by collaborators in the United States, Italy and Spain. The material from the prospective study consisted of cDNA or gDNA derived from T cells, B-cell-depleted T cells, or PBMCs. Subjects who had been exposed to COVID-19, were actively infected with it, or had recovered from it provided the deeply sampled blood TCRbeta repertoires that made up the dataset. The repertoires were released in a freely available public database meant as a resource for research on the immune response to SARS-CoV-2. The samples were drawn from the first 160 participants of the ongoing ImmuneRACE study and from 1,254 subjects provided by 6 global collaborators. Sample metadata almost always included a de-identified subject ID, COVID-19 status, age in years and sex. Where HLA class I and class II types were available, the types were taken from metadata supplied by the sample provider, not from assay-based typing. Beyond this particular receptor, the publication reports: The quantity of clinical and demographic metadata differed by source and by participant and was supplied without curation.

Collaborating institutions collected whole blood in K2EDTA tubes following their own protocols. For TCRbeta analysis, collaborator samples were shipped as frozen whole blood, as isolated PBMCs, or as DNA extracted from either sample type. TCRbeta CDR3 regions were amplified from genomic DNA using the immunoSEQ Assay, a bias-controlled multiplex PCR. The study's own analysis went as follows. The number of nucleated cells in each sample was estimated from the amplification of reference gene primers within the assay. To quantify the absolute abundance of each unique TCRbeta CDR3 rearrangement, sequence reads were collapsed and filtered. For each sample, productive Simpson clonality was calculated as the square root of Simpson's diversity index across productive rearrangements. TCRdb holds this immuneACCESS table with in-frame rearrangements only. Some clones are missing; in checked studies, unresolved V genes explain under half, and the rest has no known cause. That table gives V, J and clone size, and the DNA gave D and trimming. Counted in this sample were approximately 6,600 clones; 85% to 90% of them appeared once. Of the sample, about 4.1% is held by the ten largest clones.

Comment on this clone: No cognate antigen has been identified for it. No base quality information exists; no much larger clone differs at one position.

From a lookup of the germline V gene, CDR1 and CDR2 are SGHDT and YYEEEE. Its CDR3 holds 13 amino acids, cysteine through phenylalanine. Solely the CDR3 DNA is kept, with 39 bases framed from the first base. The junction carries 5 bases between V and J, which are trimmed by 0 bases and 7 bases respectively. The sequence joins TRBV5-6 to TRBJ1-6; the D segment cannot be called with confidence. Sequences were obtained from peripheral blood. The sequence was collected from a man older than 75 with active COVID-19. The sequenced DNA is TGTGCCAGCAGCTTGGGGCTGAATTCACCCCTCCACTTT. It specifies CASSLGLNSPLHF.